This entry is about one T cell receptor beta chain. These data are taken from a study of blood T cell repertoires in COVID-19. At the level of the study: Spain, Italy and the United States supplied samples that represented acute and convalescent COVID-19. Sample material is recorded as cDNA or gDNA derived from T cells, B-cell-depleted T cells, or PBMCs.

Participants were aged 18 to 89 years from approximately 24 US areas. Study processing details: Scientists estimated how many nucleated cells there were by amplifying reference gene primers. The repertoire was sequenced with immunoSEQ multiplex PCR; TCRdb's copy has only in-frame clones and lacks some. V, J and clone size were drawn from that table, and D and trimming were deduced from the DNA. Of more than 150,000 clones in the sample, approximately 80% were seen once. CDR3 size: 13 residues. The germline gives CDR1 MNHEY, CDR2 SMNVEV (reference sequence). Trimming removed 3 bases from V and 5 bases from J, with 11 bases in between.

Specimen: PBMCs or T cells enriched from blood (not recorded which). The chain recombines TRBV27 with TRBJ2-7; possible D gene TRBD1, 6 bases. This clonotype was sampled from a man in his fifties who had recovered from COVID-19. CDR3 sequence (DNA): TGTGCCAGCAGTTTCTCAGGGGTCCACGAGCAGTACTTC. It codes for CASSFSGVHEQYF.